A single sample gave rise to the 15 T cell receptor beta chains below, sequenced in a study of cytomegalovirus exposure and HLA in healthy donors. Primers included in the PCR were 60 Vbeta and 13 Jbeta primers. Method: immunoSEQ multiplex PCR; TCRdb's copy keeps in-frame clones and lacks some. Among about 130,000 clones listed, approximately 80% were seen once. The sequenced sample was PBMCs. The receptors derive from a young man in good health and CMV-seronegative.

The chain uses TRBV4-1 and TRBJ2-1, with D perhaps matching TRBD2 (7 bases). The germline V and J ends were trimmed by 1 base and 7 bases, with 14 bases remaining between them. Germline loops: CDR1 MGHRA, CDR2 YSYEKL. The CDR3 totals 15 residues. The DNA for the CDR3 is TGCGCCAGCAGCCAAGGGGGGGGAAGGGGGAATGAGCAGTTCTTC. It codes for CASSQGGGRGNEQFF.

The chain is built from TRBV10-1 and TRBJ1-5; tentative D call: TRBD1 (6 bases). Germline lookup yields CDR1 WNHNN and CDR2 SYGVQD (reference sequence). This CDR3 contains 19 residues. V lost 0 bases to trimming and J lost 0 bases, with 18 bases between them. CDR3 nucleotide sequence: TGCGCCAGCAGTGAGTCGCGGGGGGCACCCCCTTCTAGCAATCAGCCCCAGCATTTT. Encoded protein: CASSESRGAPPSSNQPQHF.

The CDR3 loop reads CASTILAGVSYEQFF. CDR3 DNA: TGTGCCAGCACCATACTAGCGGGAGTTTCATATGAGCAGTTCTTC. The J gene is TRBJ2-1, the V gene TRBV6-1; TRBD2 matches 11 bases. CDR3 length: 15 residues. The germline gives CDR1 MNHNS, CDR2 SASEGT. Losses at the gene ends were 7 bases for V and 8 bases for J; bases not matched to a gene: 10.

In its sample, this clone was seen a few times. CDR3 nucleotide sequence: TGTGCCAGCAGCGAGACAGGGGCACGGTGGGAGCAGTACTTC. Residues: CASSETGARWEQYF. This rearrangement joins TRBV5-6 to TRBJ2-7; TRBD1 agrees at 8 bases. CDR1 is SGHDT and CDR2 is YYEEEE in the germline V gene. This CDR3 region has 14 residues. Trimming at V came to 4 bases and at J to 7 bases, leaving 10 bases not matched to a gene.

This clone was found once. At one of its ends the junction is not consistent with the germline gene, which may arise from a read error. The gene calls are TRBV7-9 and TRBJ2-7; D is undetermined. The CDR3 length is 12 residues. Germline loops: CDR1 SEHNR, CDR2 FQNEAQ (reference sequence). This chain's CDR3 is CSSSILSYEQYF. The DNA of the CDR3 is TGTTCCAGCAGCATACTCTCCTACGAGCAGTACTTC.

This clone was picked up one time. The J gene is TRBJ2-7, the V gene TRBV15, with 11 nucleotides matching TRBD2. Germline V gene lookup returns CDR1 LNHNV and CDR2 YYDKDF (reference sequence). Trimming at V came to 5 bases and at J to 3 bases, leaving 15 bases not matched to a gene. The CDR3 is 18 amino acids. The CDR3 loop is CATSGPGGTSGRYYEQYF. The CDR3 DNA follows: TGTGCCACCAGCGGTCCCGGGGGTACTAGCGGGAGATACTACGAGCAGTACTTC.

The genes are TRBV30 and TRBJ1-5; 7 bases line up with TRBD1. With 0 bases clipped from V and 3 bases from J, the junction kept 8 bases outside the gene matches. The germline gives CDR1 GTSNPN, CDR2 SVGIG (reference sequence). The CDR3 sequence is 16 residues long. CDR3 nucleotides: TGTGCCTGGAGTGTAGCTGGGACAGCAATCAATCAGCCCCAGCATTTT. Its protein is CAWSVAGTAINQPQHF.

This chain joins TRBV7-6 and TRBJ2-3; a possible D gene is TRBD1 (6 bases). Trimming took off 1 base at V and 4 bases at J, with 9 bases between the two ends. The germline gives CDR1 SGHVS, CDR2 FNYEAQ. There are 14 residues in the CDR3. This CDR3 is CASSLVGGPDTQYF. The DNA for the CDR3 is TGTGCCAGCAGCTTAGTTGGGGGCCCAGATACGCAGTATTTT.

The V gene is TRBV9, the J gene TRBJ1-1, with 10 bases aligning to TRBD1. The germline V gene has CDR1 SGDLS and CDR2 YYNGEE. J was trimmed by 2 bases and V by 1 base; bases with no gene match: 14. This CDR3 has 19 residues. In DNA form, the CDR3 reads TGTGCCAGCAGCGTAAGATCGGGGGGACAGGGGAACAGTAACACTGAAGCTTTCTTT. This translates into CASSVRSGGQGNSNTEAFF.

This clone was seen only once. The chain links TRBV28 to TRBJ1-1; no reliable D call. Looked up from germline, CDR1 is MDHEN and CDR2 is SYDVKM. CDR3 length: 11 amino acids. V was cut by 7 bases and J by 1 base, with 4 bases left in between. In nucleotides, the CDR3 is TGTGCCAGCATGCGGAACACTGAAGCTTTCTTT. Translated: CASMRNTEAFF.

The chain combines TRBV4-1 with TRBJ2-7; 8 nucleotides align to TRBD2. J was trimmed by 6 bases and V by 1 base; bases with no gene match: 11. The CDR3 sequence is 16 residues long. Germline lookup yields CDR1 MGHRA and CDR2 YSYEKL. CDR3 bases: TGCGCCAGCAGCCAAGGGAGGAGGAGCGGGAGAGGCGAGCAGTACTTC. It encodes CASSQGRRSGRGEQYF.

V usage is TRBV7-2 and J usage is TRBJ2-7, with 13 bases matching TRBD2. The CDR3 totals 16 residues. J gave up 9 bases and V 5 bases, and 13 bases lay outside the gene matches. CDR1 SGHTA and CDR2 FQGNSA come from the germline V gene. This CDR3 reads CASSGGSGLAGFGQYF. Here the CDR3 DNA reads TGTGCCAGCAGCGGAGGGTCGGGACTAGCGGGATTTGGGCAGTACTTC. Filled out from reference TRBV7-2 and TRBJ2-7, the complete variable domain reads GAGVSQSPSNKVTEKGKDVELRCDPISGHTALYWYRQSLGQGLEFLIYFQGNSAPDKSGLPSDRFSAERTGGSVSTLTIQRTQQEDSAVYLCASSGGSGLAGFGQYFGPGTRLTVT.

The J gene is TRBJ2-7, the V gene TRBV29-1; a possible D gene is TRBD2 (5 bases). The V end lost 4 bases, the J end lost 2 bases, and 6 bases lay between the germline ends. Germline lookup yields CDR1 SQVTM and CDR2 ANQGSEA. The CDR3 has 11 residues. Written as DNA, the CDR3 is TGCAGCGTTGCCGGGACCTACGAGCAGTACTTC. Its translation: CSVAGTYEQYF.

This chain uses TRBV4-2 with TRBJ2-7; TRBD1 aligns across 10 bases. Germline V gives CDR1 LGHNA, CDR2 YNFKEQ. The V gene end was trimmed by 4 bases and the J gene end by 3 bases; junction bases not matched to a gene: 6. CDR3 size: 15 residues. DNA for the CDR3: TGTGCCAGCAGCCCCAGGACAGGGGGGTTCTACGAGCAGTACTTC. Translation: CASSPRTGGFYEQYF.

This clone was found once. The V and J genes are TRBV7-2 and TRBJ2-7, with TRBD2 matching 7 bases. Trimming cost V 4 bases and J 5 bases; bases outside gene matches: 17. This CDR3 has 17 amino acids. From germline, CDR1 is SGHTA and CDR2 FQGNSA. As DNA, the CDR3 is TGTGCCAGCAGCTCAGTGGGGACTACAACGTGGTGGAACGAGCAGTACTTC. It codes for CASSSVGTTTWWNEQYF.